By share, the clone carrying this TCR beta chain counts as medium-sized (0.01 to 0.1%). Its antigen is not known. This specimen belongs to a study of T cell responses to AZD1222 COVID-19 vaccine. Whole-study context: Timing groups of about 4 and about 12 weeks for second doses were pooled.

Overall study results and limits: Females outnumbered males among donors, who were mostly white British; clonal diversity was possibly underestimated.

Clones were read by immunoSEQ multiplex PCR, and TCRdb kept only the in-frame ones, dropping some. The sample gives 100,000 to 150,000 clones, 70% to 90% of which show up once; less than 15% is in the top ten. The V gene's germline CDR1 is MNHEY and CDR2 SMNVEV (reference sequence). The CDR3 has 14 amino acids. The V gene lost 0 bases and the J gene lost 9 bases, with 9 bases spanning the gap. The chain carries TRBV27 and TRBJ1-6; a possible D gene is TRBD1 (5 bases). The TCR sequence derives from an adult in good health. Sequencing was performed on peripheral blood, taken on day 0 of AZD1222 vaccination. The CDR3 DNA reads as TGTGCCAGCAGTTTATCCAGGGAAAGTTCACCCCTCCACTTT. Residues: CASSLSRESSPLHF.